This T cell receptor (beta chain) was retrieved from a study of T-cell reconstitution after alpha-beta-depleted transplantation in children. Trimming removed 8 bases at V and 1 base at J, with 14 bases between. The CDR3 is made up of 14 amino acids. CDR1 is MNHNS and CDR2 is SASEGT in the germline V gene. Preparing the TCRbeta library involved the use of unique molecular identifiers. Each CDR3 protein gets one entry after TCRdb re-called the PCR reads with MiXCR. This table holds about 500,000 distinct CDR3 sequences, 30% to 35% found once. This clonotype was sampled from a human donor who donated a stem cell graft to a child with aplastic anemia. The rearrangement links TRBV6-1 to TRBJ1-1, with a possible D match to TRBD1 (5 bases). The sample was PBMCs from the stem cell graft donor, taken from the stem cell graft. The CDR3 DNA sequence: TGTGCCAGCGGTCGTAGGGGCTGGAACACTGAAGCTTTCTTT. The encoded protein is CASGRRGWNTEAFF.